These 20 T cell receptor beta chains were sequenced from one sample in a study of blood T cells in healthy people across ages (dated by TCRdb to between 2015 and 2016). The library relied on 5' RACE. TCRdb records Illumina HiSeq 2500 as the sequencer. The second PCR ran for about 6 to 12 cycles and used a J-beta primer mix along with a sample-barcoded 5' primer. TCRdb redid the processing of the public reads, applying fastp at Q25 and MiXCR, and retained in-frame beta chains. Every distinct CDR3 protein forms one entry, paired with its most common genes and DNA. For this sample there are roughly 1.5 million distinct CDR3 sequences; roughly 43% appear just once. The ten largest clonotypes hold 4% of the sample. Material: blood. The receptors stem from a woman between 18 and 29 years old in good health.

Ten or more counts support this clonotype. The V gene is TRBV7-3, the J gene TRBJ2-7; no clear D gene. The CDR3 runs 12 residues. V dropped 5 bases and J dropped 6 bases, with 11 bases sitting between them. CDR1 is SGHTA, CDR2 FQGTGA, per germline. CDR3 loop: CASSPGPGEQYF. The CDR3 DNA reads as TGTGCCAGCAGCCCTGGACCCGGCGAGCAGTACTTC. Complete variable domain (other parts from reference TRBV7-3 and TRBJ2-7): GAGVSQTPSNKVTEKGKYVELRCDPISGHTALYWYRQSLGQGPEFLIYFQGTGAADDSGLPNDRFFAVRPEGSVSTLKIQRTERGDSAVYLCASSPGPGEQYFGPGTRLTVT.

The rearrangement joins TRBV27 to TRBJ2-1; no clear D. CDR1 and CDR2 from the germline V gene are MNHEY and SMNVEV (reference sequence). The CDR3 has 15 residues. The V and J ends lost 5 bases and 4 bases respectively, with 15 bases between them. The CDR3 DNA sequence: TGTGCCAGCAGTATTGACGGGTCCCAATACAATGAGCAGTTCTTC. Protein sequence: CASSIDGSQYNEQFF.

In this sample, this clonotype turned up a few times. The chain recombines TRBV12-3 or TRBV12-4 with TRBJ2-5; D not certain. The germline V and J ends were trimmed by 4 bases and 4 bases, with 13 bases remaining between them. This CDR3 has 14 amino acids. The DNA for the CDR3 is TGTGCCAGCAGTTCCGGGTCCTATACAGAGACCCAGTACTTC. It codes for CASSSGSYTETQYF.

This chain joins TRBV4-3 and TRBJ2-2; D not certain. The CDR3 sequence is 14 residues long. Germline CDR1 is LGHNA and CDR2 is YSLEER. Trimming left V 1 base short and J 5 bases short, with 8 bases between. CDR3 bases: TGCGCCAGCAGCCAAGTCCAGGAAACCGGGGAGCTGTTTTTT. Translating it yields CASSQVQETGELFF.

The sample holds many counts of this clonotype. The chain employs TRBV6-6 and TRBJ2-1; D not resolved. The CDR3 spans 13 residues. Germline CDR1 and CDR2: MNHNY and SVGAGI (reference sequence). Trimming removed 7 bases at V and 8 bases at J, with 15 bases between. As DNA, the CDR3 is TGTGCCAGCAATCCTCTAAGCCTTGATGAGCAGTTCTTC. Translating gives CASNPLSLDEQFF.

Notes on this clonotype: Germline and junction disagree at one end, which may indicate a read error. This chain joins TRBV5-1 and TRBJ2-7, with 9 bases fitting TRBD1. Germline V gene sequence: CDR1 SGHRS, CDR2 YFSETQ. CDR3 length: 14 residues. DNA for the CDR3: TGCGCCAACAGCATCCGGGACAGGGTAGCCGAGCAGTACTTC. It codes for CANSIRDRVAEQYF.

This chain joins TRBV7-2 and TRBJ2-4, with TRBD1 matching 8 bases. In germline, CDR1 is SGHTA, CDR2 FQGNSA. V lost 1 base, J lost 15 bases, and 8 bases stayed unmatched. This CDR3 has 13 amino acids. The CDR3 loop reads CASSLGRQGALYF. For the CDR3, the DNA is TGTGCCAGCAGCTTAGGCCGGCAGGGGGCGTTGTACTTC.

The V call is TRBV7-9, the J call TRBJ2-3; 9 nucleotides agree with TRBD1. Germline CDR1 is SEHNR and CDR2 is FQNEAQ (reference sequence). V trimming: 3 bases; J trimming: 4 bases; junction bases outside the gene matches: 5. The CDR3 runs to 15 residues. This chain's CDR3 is CASSLVGQGPDTQYF. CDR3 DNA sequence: TGTGCCAGCAGCTTGGTGGGACAGGGACCAGATACGCAGTATTTT.

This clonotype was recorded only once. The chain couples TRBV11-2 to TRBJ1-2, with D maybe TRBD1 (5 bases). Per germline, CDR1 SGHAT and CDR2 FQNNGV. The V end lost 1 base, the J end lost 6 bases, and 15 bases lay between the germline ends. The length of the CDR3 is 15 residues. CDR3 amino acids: CASSLGAGSRDGYTF. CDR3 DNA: TGTGCCAGCAGCTTAGGGGCAGGGAGTCGCGATGGCTACACCTTC.

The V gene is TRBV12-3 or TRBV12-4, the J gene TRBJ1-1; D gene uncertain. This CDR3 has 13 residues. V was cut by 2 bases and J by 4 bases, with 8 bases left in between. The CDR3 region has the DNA TGTGCCAGCAGTTTATTCGGAAGCACTGAAGCTTTCTTT. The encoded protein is CASSLFGSTEAFF.

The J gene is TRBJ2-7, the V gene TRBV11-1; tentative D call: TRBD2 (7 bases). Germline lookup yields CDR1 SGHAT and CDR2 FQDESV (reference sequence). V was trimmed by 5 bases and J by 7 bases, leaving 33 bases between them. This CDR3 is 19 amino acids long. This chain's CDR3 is CASSTRLNREGSSYNEQYF. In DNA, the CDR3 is TGTGCCAGCAGCACACGTTTAAACAGGGAGGGAAGCTCCTACAATGAGCAGTACTTC.

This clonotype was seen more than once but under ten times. CDR3 protein: CASSIIRESGAAELFF. CDR3 DNA sequence: TGTGCCAGCAGTATCATAAGGGAGTCTGGTGCGGCGGAGCTGTTTTTT. This chain uses TRBV27 with TRBJ2-2, with D maybe TRBD2 (5 bases). CDR3 length: 16 amino acids. From germline, CDR1 is MNHEY and CDR2 SMNVEV (reference sequence). Trimming left V 5 bases short and J 10 bases short, with 23 bases between.

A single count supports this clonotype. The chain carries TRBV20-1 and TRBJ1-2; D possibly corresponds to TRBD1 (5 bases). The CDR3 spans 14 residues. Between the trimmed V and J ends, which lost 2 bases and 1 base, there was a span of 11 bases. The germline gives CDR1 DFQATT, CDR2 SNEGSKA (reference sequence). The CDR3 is CSARQAGNNYGYTF. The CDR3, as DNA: TGCAGTGCTAGACAGGCAGGGAATAACTATGGCTACACCTTC.

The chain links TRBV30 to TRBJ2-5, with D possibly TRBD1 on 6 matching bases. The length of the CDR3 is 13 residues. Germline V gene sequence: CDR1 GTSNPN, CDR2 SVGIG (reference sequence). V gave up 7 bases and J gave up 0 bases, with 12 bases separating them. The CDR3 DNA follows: TGTGCCTTGAACAGGGATTACCAAGAGACCCAGTACTTC. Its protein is CALNRDYQETQYF.

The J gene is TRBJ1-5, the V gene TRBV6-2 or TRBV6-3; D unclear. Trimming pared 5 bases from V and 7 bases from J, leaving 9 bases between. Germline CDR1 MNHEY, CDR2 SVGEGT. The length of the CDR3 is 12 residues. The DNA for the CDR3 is TGTGCCAGCAGTCACAGCGCCCAGCCCCAGCATTTT. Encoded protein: CASSHSAQPQHF.

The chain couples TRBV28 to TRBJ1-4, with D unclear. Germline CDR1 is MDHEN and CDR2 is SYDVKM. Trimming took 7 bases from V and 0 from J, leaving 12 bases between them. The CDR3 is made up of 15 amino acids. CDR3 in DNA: TGTGCCAGCAAATTAGACCGAACAACTAATGAAAAACTGTTTTTT. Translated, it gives CASKLDRTTNEKLFF. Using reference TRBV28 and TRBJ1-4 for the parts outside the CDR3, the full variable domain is DVKVTQSSRYLVKRTGEKVFLECVQDMDHENMFWYRQDPGLGLRLIYFSYDVKMKEKGDIPEGYSVSREKKERFSLILESASTNQTSMYLCASKLDRTTNEKLFFGSGTQLSVL.

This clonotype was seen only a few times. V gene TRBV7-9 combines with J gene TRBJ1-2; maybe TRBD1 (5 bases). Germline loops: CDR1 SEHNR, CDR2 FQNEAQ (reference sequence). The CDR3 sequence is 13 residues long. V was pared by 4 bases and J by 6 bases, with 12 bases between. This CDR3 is CASSSGRIDGYTF. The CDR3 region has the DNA TGTGCCAGCAGCTCGGGACGGATCGATGGCTACACCTTC.

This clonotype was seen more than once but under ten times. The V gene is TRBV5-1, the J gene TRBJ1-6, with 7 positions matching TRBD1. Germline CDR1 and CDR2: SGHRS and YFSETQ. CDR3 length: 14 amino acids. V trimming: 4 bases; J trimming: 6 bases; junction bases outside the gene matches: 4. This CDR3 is CASSGGTANSPLHF. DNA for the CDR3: TGCGCCAGCAGCGGTGGGACAGCTAATTCACCCCTCCACTTT.

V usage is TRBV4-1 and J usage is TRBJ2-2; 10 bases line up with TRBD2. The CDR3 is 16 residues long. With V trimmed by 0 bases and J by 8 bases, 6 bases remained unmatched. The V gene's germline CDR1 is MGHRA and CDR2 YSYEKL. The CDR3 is CASSQDRSSGRGELFF. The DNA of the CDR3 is TGCGCCAGCAGCCAAGATCGGTCTAGCGGGAGAGGGGAGCTGTTTTTT.

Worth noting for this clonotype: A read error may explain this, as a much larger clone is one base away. The CDR3 loop reads CASSHGHPGGTDTQYF. CDR3 nucleotide sequence: TGTGCCAGCAGCCACGGACATCCCGGAGGCACAGATACGCAGTATTTT. V is TRBV11-1 and J is TRBJ2-3; possible D gene TRBD1, 5 bases. Germline V CDR1 and CDR2: SGHAT, FQDESV (reference sequence). Deletions cut 5 bases from V and 1 base from J, with 16 bases between. This CDR3 is built from 16 residues.